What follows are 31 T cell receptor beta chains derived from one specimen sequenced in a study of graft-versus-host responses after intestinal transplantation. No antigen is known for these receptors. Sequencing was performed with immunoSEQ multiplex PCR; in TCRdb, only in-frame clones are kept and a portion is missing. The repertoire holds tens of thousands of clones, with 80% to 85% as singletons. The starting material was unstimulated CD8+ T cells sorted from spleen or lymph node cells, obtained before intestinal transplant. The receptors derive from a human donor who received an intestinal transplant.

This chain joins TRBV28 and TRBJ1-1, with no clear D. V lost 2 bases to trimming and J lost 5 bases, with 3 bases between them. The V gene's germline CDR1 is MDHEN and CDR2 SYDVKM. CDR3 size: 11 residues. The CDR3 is CASSLGTEAFF. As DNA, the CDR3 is TGTGCCAGCAGTTTAGGTACTGAAGCTTTCTTT.

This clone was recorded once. The DNA of the CDR3 is TGTGCCACCAGCAGAGATTCCCGCTCTGGAAACACCATATATTTT. Translation gives CATSRDSRSGNTIYF. The V call is TRBV15, the J call TRBJ1-3; no reliable D call. The germline CDR1 and CDR2 sequences are LNHNV and YYDKDF (reference sequence). V was shortened by 0 bases and J by 0 bases, with 6 bases between the two germline ends. The CDR3 covers 15 residues.

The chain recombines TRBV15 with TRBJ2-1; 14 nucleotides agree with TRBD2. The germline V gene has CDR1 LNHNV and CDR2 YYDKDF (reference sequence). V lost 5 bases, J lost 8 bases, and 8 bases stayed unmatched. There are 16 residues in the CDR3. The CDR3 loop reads CATSPWGGLAGDEQFF. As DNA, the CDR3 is TGTGCCACCAGCCCCTGGGGGGGACTAGCGGGAGATGAGCAGTTCTTC.

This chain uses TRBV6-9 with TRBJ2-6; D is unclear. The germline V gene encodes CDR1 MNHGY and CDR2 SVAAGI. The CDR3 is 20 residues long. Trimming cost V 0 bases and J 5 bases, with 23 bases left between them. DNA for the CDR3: TGTGCCAGCAGTTATTCACGAGGACCTCTACCCCCTTTTAGGGCCAACGTCCTGACTTTC. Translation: CASSYSRGPLPPFRANVLTF.

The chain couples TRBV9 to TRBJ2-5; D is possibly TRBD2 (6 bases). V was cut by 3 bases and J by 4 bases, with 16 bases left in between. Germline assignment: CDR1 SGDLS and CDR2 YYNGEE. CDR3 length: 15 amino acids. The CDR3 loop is CASSDSGTQRETQYF. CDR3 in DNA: TGTGCCAGCAGCGATTCCGGGACTCAGCGAGAGACCCAGTACTTC.

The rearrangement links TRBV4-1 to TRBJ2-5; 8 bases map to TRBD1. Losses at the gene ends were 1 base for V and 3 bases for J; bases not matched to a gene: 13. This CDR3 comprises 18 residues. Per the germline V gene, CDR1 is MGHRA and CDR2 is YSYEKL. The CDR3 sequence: CASSQGTGQGKTKETQYF. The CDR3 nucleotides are TGCGCCAGCAGCCAAGGAACTGGACAGGGCAAAACGAAAGAGACCCAGTACTTC.

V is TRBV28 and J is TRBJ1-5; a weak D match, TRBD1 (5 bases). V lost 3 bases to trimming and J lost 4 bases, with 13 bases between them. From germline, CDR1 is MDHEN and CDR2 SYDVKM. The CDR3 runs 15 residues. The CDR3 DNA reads TGTGCCAGCAGTTTGAGCCAGGGACGAAATCAGCCCCAGCATTTT. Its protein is CASSLSQGRNQPQHF.

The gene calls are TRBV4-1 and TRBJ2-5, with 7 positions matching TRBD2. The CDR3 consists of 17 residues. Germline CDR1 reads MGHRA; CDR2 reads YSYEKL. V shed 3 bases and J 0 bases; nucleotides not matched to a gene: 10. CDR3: CASSQITSVGYQETQYF. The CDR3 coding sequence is TGCGCCAGCAGCCAGATTACTAGCGTTGGGTACCAAGAGACCCAGTACTTC.

DNA for the CDR3: TGTGCCAGTAGTGTCACTAGCGGGAGTACCTACAATGAGCAGTTCTTC. It encodes CASSVTSGSTYNEQFF. The rearrangement links TRBV19 to TRBJ2-1; 11 nucleotides line up with TRBD2. V lost 5 bases and J lost 2; bases outside the gene matches: 5. Germline values: CDR1 LNHDA, CDR2 SQIVND (reference sequence). The CDR3 consists of 16 residues.

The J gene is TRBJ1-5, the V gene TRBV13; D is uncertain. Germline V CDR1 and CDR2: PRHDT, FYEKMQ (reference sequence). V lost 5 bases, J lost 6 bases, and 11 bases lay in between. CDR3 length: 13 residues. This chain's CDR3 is CASSPPGLQPQHF. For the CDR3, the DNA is TGTGCCAGCAGCCCCCCGGGCCTTCAGCCCCAGCATTTT.

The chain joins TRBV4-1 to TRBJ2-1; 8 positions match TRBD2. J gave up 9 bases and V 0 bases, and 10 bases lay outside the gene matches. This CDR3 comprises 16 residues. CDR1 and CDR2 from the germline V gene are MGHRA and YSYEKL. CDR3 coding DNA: TGCGCCAGCAGCCAAGAGCCCCCGGCGGGAGGCAGTGAGCAGTTCTTC. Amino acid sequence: CASSQEPPAGGSEQFF.

CDR3 sequence (DNA): TGTGCCAGCAGCTTAGGGGACAGGGGAGGCAATGAGCAGTTCTTC. It encodes CASSLGDRGGNEQFF. The genes are TRBV13 and TRBJ2-1; TRBD1 matches 9 bases. CDR1 PRHDT and CDR2 FYEKMQ come from the germline V gene (reference sequence). V shed 0 bases, J shed 6 bases, and the junction held 3 bases outside the gene matches. The CDR3 loop spans 15 amino acids.

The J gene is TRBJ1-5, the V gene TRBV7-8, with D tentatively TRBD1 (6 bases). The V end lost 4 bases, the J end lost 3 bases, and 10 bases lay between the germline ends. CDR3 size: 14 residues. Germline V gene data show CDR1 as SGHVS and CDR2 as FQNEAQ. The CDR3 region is CASSWGGLNQPQHF. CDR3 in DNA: TGTGCCAGCAGCTGGGGGGGCCTCAATCAGCCCCAGCATTTT.

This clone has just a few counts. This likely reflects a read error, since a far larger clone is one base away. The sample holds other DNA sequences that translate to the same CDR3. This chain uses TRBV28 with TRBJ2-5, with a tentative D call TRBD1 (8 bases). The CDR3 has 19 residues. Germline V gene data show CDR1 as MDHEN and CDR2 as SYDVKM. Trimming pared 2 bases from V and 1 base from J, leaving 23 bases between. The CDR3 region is CASSLVLQGGVQVQETQYF. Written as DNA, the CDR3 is TGTGCCAGCAGTTTAGTGTTACAGGGGGGGGTCCAGGTCCAAGAGACCCAGTACTTC.

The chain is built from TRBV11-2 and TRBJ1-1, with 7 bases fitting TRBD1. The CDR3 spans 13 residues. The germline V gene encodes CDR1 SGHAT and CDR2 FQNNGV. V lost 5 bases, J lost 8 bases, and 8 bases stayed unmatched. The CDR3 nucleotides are TGTGCCAGCAGCATAGCCCAGGACAGGGAAGCTTTCTTT. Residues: CASSIAQDREAFF.

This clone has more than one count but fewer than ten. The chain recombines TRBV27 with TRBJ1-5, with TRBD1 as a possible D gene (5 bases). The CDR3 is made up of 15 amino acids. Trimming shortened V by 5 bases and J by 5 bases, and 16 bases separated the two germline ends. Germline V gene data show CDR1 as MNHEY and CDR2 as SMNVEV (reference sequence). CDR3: CASSLGLLTDQPQHF. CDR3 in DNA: TGTGCCAGCAGTCTGGGACTTCTAACGGATCAGCCCCAGCATTTT.

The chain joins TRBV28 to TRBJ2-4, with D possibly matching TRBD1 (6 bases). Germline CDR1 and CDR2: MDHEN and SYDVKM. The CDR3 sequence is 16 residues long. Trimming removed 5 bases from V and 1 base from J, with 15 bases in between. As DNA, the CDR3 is TGTGCCAGCAGTCTCTCCTACAGGGTCGCCAAAAACATTCAGTACTTC. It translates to CASSLSYRVAKNIQYF.

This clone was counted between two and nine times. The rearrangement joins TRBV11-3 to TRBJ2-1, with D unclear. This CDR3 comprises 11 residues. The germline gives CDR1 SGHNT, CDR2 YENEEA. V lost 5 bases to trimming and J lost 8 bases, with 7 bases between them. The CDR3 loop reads CASSLGYEQFF. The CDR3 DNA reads TGTGCCAGCAGCCTAGGCTATGAGCAGTTCTTC.

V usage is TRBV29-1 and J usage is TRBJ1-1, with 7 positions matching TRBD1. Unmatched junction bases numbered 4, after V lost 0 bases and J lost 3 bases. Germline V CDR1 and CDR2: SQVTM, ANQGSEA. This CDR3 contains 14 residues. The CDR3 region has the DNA TGCAGCGTTGAAGACCCAGGGGGACACACTGAAGCTTTCTTT. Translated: CSVEDPGGHTEAFF.

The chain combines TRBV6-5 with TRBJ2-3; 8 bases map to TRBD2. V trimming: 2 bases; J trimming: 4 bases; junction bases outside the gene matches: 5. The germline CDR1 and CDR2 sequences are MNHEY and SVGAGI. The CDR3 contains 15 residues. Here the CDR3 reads CASSYTGGQADTQYF. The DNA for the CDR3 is TGTGCCAGCAGTTACACGGGAGGGCAGGCAGATACGCAGTATTTT.

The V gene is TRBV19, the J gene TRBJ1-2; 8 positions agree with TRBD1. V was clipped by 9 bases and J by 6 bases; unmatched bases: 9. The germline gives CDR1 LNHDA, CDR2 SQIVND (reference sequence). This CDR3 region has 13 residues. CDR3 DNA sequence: TGTGCCAGCCGGACAGGGCCAGGTAATGGCTACACCTTC. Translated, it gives CASRTGPGNGYTF.

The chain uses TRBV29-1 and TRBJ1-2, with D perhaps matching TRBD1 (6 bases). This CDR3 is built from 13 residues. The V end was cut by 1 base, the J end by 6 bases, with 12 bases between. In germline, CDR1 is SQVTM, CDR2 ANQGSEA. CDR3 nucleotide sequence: TGCAGCGTTGAAGTAGGGGGGGACCATGGCTACACCTTC. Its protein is CSVEVGGDHGYTF. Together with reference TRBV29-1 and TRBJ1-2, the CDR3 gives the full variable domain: SAVISQKPSRDICQRGTSLTIQCQVDSQVTMMFWYRQQPGQSLTLIATANQGSEATYESGFVIDKFPISRPNLTFSTLTVSNMSPEDSSIYLCSVEVGGDHGYTFGSGTRLTVV.

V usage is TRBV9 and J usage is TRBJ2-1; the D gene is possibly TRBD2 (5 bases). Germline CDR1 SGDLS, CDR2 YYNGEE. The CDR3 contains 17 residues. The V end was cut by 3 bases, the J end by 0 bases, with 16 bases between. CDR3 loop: CASSAMDFPSSYNEQFF. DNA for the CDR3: TGTGCCAGCAGCGCGATGGACTTCCCGAGCTCCTACAATGAGCAGTTCTTC.

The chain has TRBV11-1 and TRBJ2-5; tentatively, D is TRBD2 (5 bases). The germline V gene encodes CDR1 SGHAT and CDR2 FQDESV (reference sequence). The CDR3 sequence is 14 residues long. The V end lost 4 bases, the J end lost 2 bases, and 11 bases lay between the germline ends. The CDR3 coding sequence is TGTGCCAGCAGCTCGGTTACGGGACAAGAGACCCAGTACTTC. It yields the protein CASSSVTGQETQYF.

This CDR3 is CAISESEIRFLGETQYF. For the CDR3, the DNA is TGTGCCATCAGTGAGTCGGAAATTCGGTTCTTAGGGGAGACCCAGTACTTC. The chain combines TRBV10-3 with TRBJ2-5; D not certain. From germline, CDR1 is ENHRY and CDR2 SYGVKD. The V end lost 0 bases, the J end lost 5 bases, and 19 bases lay between the germline ends. CDR3 size: 17 residues.

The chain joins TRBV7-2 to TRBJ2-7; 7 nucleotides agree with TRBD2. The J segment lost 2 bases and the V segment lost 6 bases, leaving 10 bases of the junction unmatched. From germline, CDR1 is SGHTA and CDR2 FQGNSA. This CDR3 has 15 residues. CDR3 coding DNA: TGTGCCAGCAGTTTTACTAGCGCCTCTCCCTACGAGCAGTACTTC. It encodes CASSFTSASPYEQYF. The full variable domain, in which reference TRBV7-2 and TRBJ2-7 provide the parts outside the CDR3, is GAGVSQSPSNKVTEKGKDVELRCDPISGHTALYWYRQSLGQGLEFLIYFQGNSAPDKSGLPSDRFSAERTGGSVSTLTIQRTQQEDSAVYLCASSFTSASPYEQYFGPGTRLTVT.

The CDR3 here is CASSLIRGNQPQHF. CDR3 sequence (DNA): TGTGCCAGCAGTTTAATCAGGGGCAATCAGCCCCAGCATTTT. The J gene is TRBJ1-5, the V gene TRBV27, with TRBD1 as a possible D gene (5 bases). V dropped 2 bases and J dropped 2 bases, with 7 bases sitting between them. The germline V gene has CDR1 MNHEY and CDR2 SMNVEV (reference sequence). The length of the CDR3 is 14 residues.

The CDR3 coding sequence is TGTGCCAGCAGTTACGGACAGGGCATATACAATGAGCAGTTCTTC. It specifies CASSYGQGIYNEQFF. The chain carries TRBV6-5 and TRBJ2-1; 8 nucleotides line up with TRBD1. Germline V gives CDR1 MNHEY, CDR2 SVGAGI. With V trimmed by 2 bases and J by 4 bases, 4 bases remained unmatched. This CDR3 is built from 15 residues.

The CDR3 loop reads CASSWAGRYEQYF. CDR3 nucleotides: TGTGCCAGCAGCTGGGCAGGGAGGTACGAGCAGTACTTC. The chain combines TRBV7-6 with TRBJ2-7, with D possibly TRBD2 on 6 matching bases. V was shortened by 4 bases and J by 4 bases, with 11 bases between the two germline ends. The V gene's germline CDR1 is SGHVS and CDR2 FNYEAQ. This CDR3 has 13 amino acids.

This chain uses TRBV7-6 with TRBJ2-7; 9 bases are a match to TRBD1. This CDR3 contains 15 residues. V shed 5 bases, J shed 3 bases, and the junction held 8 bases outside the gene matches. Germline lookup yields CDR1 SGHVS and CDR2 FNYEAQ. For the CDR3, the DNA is TGTGCCAGCAGCCAAACAGGGGGCGCTTACTACGAGCAGTACTTC. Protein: CASSQTGGAYYEQYF.

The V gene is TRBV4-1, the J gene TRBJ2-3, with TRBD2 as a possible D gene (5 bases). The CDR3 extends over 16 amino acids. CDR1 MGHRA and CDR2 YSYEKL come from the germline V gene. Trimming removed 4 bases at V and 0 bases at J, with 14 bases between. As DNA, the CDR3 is TGCGCCAGCAGCCTTGTAGGGAGTTCTAGCACAGATACGCAGTATTTT. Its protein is CASSLVGSSSTDTQYF.